This T cell receptor (beta chain) appears in the sequencing data of a study of cytomegalovirus exposure and HLA in healthy donors (dated by TCRdb to about 2017). Background for the entire study: An earlier analysis of roughly 630 of the donors reported 250 to 300 Gb of sequence data and more than 90 million unique TCR beta sequences from 150 million to 200 million T cells. An early release that covered about 640 HLA-typed donors contained about 290 gigabases of sequencing data and approximately 85 million unique TCR sequences. Of the roughly 400 genotyped donors, approximately 83% fell in the genetic ancestry cluster associated with self-reported Caucasian donors. The study aimed to test whether signatures of past pathogen exposure could be identified by cataloging public T cell receptors. The study used immunosequencing to profile the T cell repertoires of approximately 640 subjects and linked those repertoires to cytomegalovirus serostatus. In addition to the first cohort of roughly 670 subjects, a separate validation cohort of 120 different subjects was used. To predict cytomegalovirus infection status, the study brought together high-throughput TCR immunosequencing, statistical association of individual TCRs with disease status, and machine learning. In a later analysis, previously published TCR beta repertoires from about 670 donors were re-analyzed and high-resolution HLA genotyping was added so that TCR occurrence patterns could be studied. Rather than using new phenotypic data, the later analysis identified candidate immune exposures from TCR beta sequences and from how often those sequences occurred across donors. To decide whether each TCR beta V gene segment behaved as functional or pseudogenic, an earlier analysis of some 600 of the donors relied on high-throughput TCR beta sequencing. Donor age, sex, ethnicity and CMV serostatus were compiled together with the repertoire data. A later genetic analysis used genome-wide SNP genotypes for about 65% of the roughly 670 donors, treating that subset as a discovery cohort. Every discovery cohort repertoire had been produced on one sequencing platform. HLA typing included class I and class II loci at four-digit resolution. The number of typed donors differed by locus: about 620-640 for A, B, C, DRB1 and DQB1; some 540 for DQA1; approximately 600 for DPA1; and 450 to 480 for DPB1. Roughly five DR-DQ haplotypes were treated as single units for association and clustering because of strong linkage in the cohort. Among 398 genotyped donors of the cohort, an average of about 240,000 unique TCR beta nucleotide sequences were sequenced per donor, roughly 20% of them non-productive.

Points on this clone: The antigen this receptor binds is unknown. Base qualities were left out, and no much larger clone turns up one base away.

In total, 630 or so healthy bone marrow donors made up the cohort. At the time of sampling, all cohort members were nominally healthy, though unrecorded immune exposures were likely present. The donor tested CMV seronegative, placing the donor among the 300 to 400 seronegative members of the cohort. A peripheral blood sample was provided by each donor, and peripheral blood mononuclear cells were used for TCR beta sequencing. Genomic DNA extraction from the blood cell samples was performed with the Qiagen DNeasy Blood Extraction Kit. As encoded in the germline V gene (reference sequence), CDR1 is PRHDT while CDR2 is FYEKMQ. Taken from cysteine to phenylalanine, the CDR3 has 13 residues. Of all the DNA, just the CDR3 is kept, 39 bases in frame from base 1. Library prep was done by the immunoSEQ multiplex PCR assay. The multiplex PCR relied on a mix of 60 forward primers for TCR Vbeta segments and 13 reverse primers for TCR Jbeta segments. A multiplex PCR assay on genomic DNA amplified the CDR3 region of rearranged TCR beta genes. The amplified TCR beta libraries were sequenced on the Illumina HiSeq System as 87-base-pair reads. From the authors' description of their analysis: Across the 700 or so repertoires, a later analysis counted 80 million or so unique TCR beta chains, around 11 million of which were shared by at least two donors. Raw reads were error-corrected and collapsed into unique sequences by a nearest-neighbor algorithm in which closely related sequences were merged to remove PCR and sequencing errors. CDR3 sequences were aligned to IMGT reference sequences to assign V, D and J gene segments. For a sequence to be retained, a match of at least six nucleotides was required to both a V gene segment and a J gene segment. Rearrangements were classified as productive when the CDR3 lacked stop codons and remained in frame with V and J, and all other rearrangements were classified as non-productive. Following IMGT convention, CDR3 was defined as the stretch from the second conserved V-encoded cysteine up to the conserved J-encoded phenylalanine. Sequences without an unambiguous match to a single V gene segment were excluded from the earlier analysis of about 640 of the donors. In an earlier analysis of approximately 500 of the donors, a V segment was called functional when productive rearrangements were above 56.7%, and segregating when the standard deviation between donors exceeded 5%. A statistical classification framework was built for diagnosing cytomegalovirus status from the catalog of TCR beta chain sequences. In a later analysis, V and J genes were assigned by comparing TCR nucleotide sequences against IMGT/GENE-DB human TR gene sequences. A later analysis assigned CDR3 sequences and most-parsimonious VDJ recombination scenarios with the TCRdist pipeline. A later analysis defined each TCR beta chain by its CDR3 amino acid sequence plus V-gene family, and excluded reads lacking a unique V-gene family. As a way to deal with suspected cross-contamination and a sequencing artifact, a later analysis dropped 640 or so nucleotide sequences that were highly shared and had low generation probability. A later analysis calculated a clonal expansion index for each public chain from normalized within-repertoire ranks of inferred template counts. A later analysis computed generation probabilities with a VDJ recombination model fitted to out-of-frame rearrangements, and checked the results against IGoR. In a later analysis, hypergeometric tests were used to score TCR-TCR, TCR-HLA and TCR-CMV co-occurrence, with a repertoire-size bias correction applied to TCR pairs. In a later analysis, false discovery rates were estimated by permuting HLA or CMV assignments 20 times. In a later analysis, co-occurring TCRs were grouped using DBSCAN, with TCRdist sequence similarity added in when clustering inside HLA-allele-positive subsets. Repertoires with fewer than 30,000 or more than 120,000 public chains were left out of co-occurrence clustering, as were five repertoires with anomalous nucleotide sharing. In TCRdb, the immuneACCESS table is reduced to in-frame sequences with V and J assigned. These tables do not hold every clone; where another copy was compared, an unresolved V gene accounts for under half, and the others remain unexplained. From that table come the V and J calls and clone size; the DNA was used to work out D and trimming. Counted in this sample were hundreds of thousands of clones; over 70% of them appeared once. The biggest ten clones account for under 0.85% of the sample.

What the study reported, not specific to this receptor: It was suggested by the authors that the approach could potentially be generalized to other disease states and immunological phenotypes. In vitro tests confirmed that three of the cytomegalovirus-associated TCR beta chains recognize cytomegalovirus antigens. In this cohort, only TCR beta chains were sequenced, and detectable features were limited by the absence of alpha or paired-chain data. The classifier was reported to diagnose cytomegalovirus status with high specificity and sensitivity in both the original cohort and the validation cohort. The study gave a list of some 150 TCR beta chains associated with cytomegalovirus. Strong co-occurrence of HLA alleles, especially DR and DQ, made assigning TCR associations to individual alleles difficult. A later analysis found that most CMV-associated TCR beta chains appeared HLA-restricted, with HLA associations seemingly driven largely by CMV exposure. According to a later genetic analysis, donors in an Asian-associated ancestry cluster had fewer N-insertions in productive TCRs than the approximately 630-donor mean. A later analysis found that HLA-associated TCR beta chains were more clonally expanded and had lower generation probabilities than equally common non-associated chains. A later analysis associated about 17,000 TCR beta sequences with specific HLA alleles at a false discovery rate of 0.05. HLA typing was unavailable for some donors at each locus, so association tests used only the typed subset. A group of highly shared sequence variants was considered likely to be a technical artifact of the sequencing pipeline. A further reported finding was that TCR beta sequences accurately predicted the HLA-A and HLA-B alleles for most subjects in the first cohort. Because counts were too low, 15 or so rarely observed V segments, including chromosome 9 orphons, were excluded from the earlier analysis of several hundred of the donors. In a later genetic analysis, a missense DCLRE1C variant was associated with V-gene and J-gene trimming of TCR beta chains, and the association was replicated in an independent cohort. A later analysis reported that several top co-occurrence clusters appeared linked to parvovirus B19, influenza, CMV and Epstein-Barr virus. Correlated functional status among segregating V segments might be attributable to linkage disequilibrium, but an unknown experimental factor could not be ruled out. In a later analysis, TCR association rates were found to vary across HLA loci, with the most associated TCRs seen for DRB1 alleles and the fewest for HLA-C alleles. Broadly in line with IMGT annotations, most TCR beta V segments showed up in productive rearrangements about 87% or about 30% of the time in an earlier analysis of 587 of the donors. Some IMGT-functional V segments, including TRBV6-2 and TRBV6-3, could not be distinguished by the 87-base-pair reads and were therefore excluded. CMV serostatus was the only immune exposure information available for the cohort. Most TCR sequences were observed very rarely across donors, whereas some public TCRs were present in many individuals. The presence/absence analyses assumed that sequencing depth was roughly uniform across donors, and that assumption may not be true.

The sequence joins TRBV13 to TRBJ2-5; TRBD2 agrees with 7 junctional bases. The DNA end is more similar to TRBJ2-7, so the J call may be wrong. The sample comprised PBMCs. This sequence originates from a boy aged 2 to 10 in good health and CMV-seronegative. For the CDR3, the sequence is CASTSSGSYEQYF. In nucleotides, the sequence is TGTGCCAGCACCTCTAGCGGTTCATACGAGCAGTACTTC.